This T cell receptor (beta chain) was sequenced during a study of CD8 T cells in ankylosing spondylitis. Findings of the study overall: Among TCR beta sequences, a motif of under ten highly homologous variants appeared characteristic of ankylosing spondylitis blood. Before this, some motif variants had been reported in reactive arthritis synovial fluid and blood. Reported data indicate significant enrichment of disease-linked clones within matched ankylosing spondylitis synovial fluid. Clones that were linked to disease were CD8+ and were relatively rare in peripheral blood.

This CDR3 has 18 amino acids. Germline assignment: CDR1 LGHNA and CDR2 YNFKEQ. V lost 4 bases, J lost 0 bases, and 16 bases lay in between. Construction of TCR beta libraries was performed using quantitative 5'-RACE with molecular barcodes. TCRdb passed the 5' RACE reads through MiXCR, listing each CDR3 protein once. The profile shows roughly 440,000 distinct CDR3 sequences, roughly a sixth of them singletons. Details on this clonotype: Antigen: not known.

The clonotype was recovered from a male donor with ankylosing spondylitis. This chain connects TRBV4-2 to TRBJ2-6; D possibly matches TRBD1 or TRBD2 (5 bases each). The sample comprised blood, either unsorted or a sorted T cell fraction (not recorded which). The CDR3 loop is CASSREGTGYSGANVLTF. Here the CDR3 DNA reads TGTGCCAGCAGCCGGGAAGGGACGGGATACTCTGGGGCCAACGTCCTGACTTTC.